This T cell receptor (beta chain) was identified in a study of cytomegalovirus exposure and HLA in healthy donors (dated 2017 in TCRdb). As for the study more broadly: A later analysis indicated that the 95 to 150 validation repertoires were generated on the platform also employed for the roughly 720 repertoires of the first cohort. The study aimed to test whether signatures of past pathogen exposure could be identified by cataloging public T cell receptors. A separate validation cohort of about 110 different subjects was used in addition to the approximately 700-subject first cohort. The study combined high-throughput TCR immunosequencing, statistical association of individual TCRs with disease status, and machine learning to predict cytomegalovirus infection status.

With respect to this clone: The antigen it recognizes is unknown. No base quality values were provided; no much bigger clone lies one nucleotide off.

The donors were included in the validation cohort of roughly 120 subjects, a group kept apart from the roughly 610-subject first cohort. Libraries were built with the immunoSEQ multiplex PCR assay. Processing in the source paper ran as follows. A statistical classification framework was developed to diagnose cytomegalovirus status using the catalog of TCR beta chain sequences. TCRdb took this table from immuneACCESS and kept in-frame rearrangements with V and J called. Such tables lack part of the clones; where checked against another copy, unresolved V genes explain under half of the gap, and the rest is unexplained. V, J and clone size reflect that table, while D and trimming were determined from the DNA. The sample has 90,000 to 130,000 clones on record, approximately 89% of them singletons. 1.5% to 2% of the sample rests with the top ten. Beyond this particular receptor, the publication reports: In vitro tests confirmed that a few of the cytomegalovirus-associated TCR beta chains recognize cytomegalovirus antigens. In the study, about 150 TCR beta chains were listed as associated with cytomegalovirus. The authors suggested that the approach could potentially be extended to other disease states and immunological phenotypes. Cytomegalovirus status was reported to be diagnosed by the classifier with high specificity and sensitivity in both the original and validation cohorts. While some public TCRs were present in many individuals, most TCR sequences turned up only very rarely across donors. In a later analysis, TCRs clustered in the first cohort were found to also tend to co-occur in the 110 or so validation repertoires, with approximately 95% of cluster scores above 0. A later analysis lacked HLA typing for the validation cohort, so it scored co-occurrence in that cohort across all 110 or so repertoires.

V ends up 3 bases short and J 6 bases short, with an unmatched junction base count of 6. The CDR3 spans 13 residues, from the cysteine through the phenylalanine. The read is trimmed to its CDR3 DNA, 39 bases read in frame from base 1. CDR1 GTSNPN and CDR2 SVGIG are derived from the germline V gene (reference sequence). The rearranged segments are TRBV30 and TRBJ1-2; TRBD1 agrees with 8 junctional bases. Sequencing was done on a sample of PBMCs. This TCR came from a woman aged 18-29 years in good health and CMV-seronegative. The CDR3 amino acid sequence is: CAWRTGGWDGYTF. The DNA is TGTGCCTGGAGAACAGGGGGATGGGATGGCTACACCTTC.